The sequence of this T cell receptor (beta chain) was determined in a study of Ad26.COV2.S vaccination and SARS-CoV-2 variants. General study results and limits: Participants in the vaccine arm had higher spike-specific TCR breadth; placebo recipients had lower. After vaccination, reports described spike-specific CD8+ and CD4+ T cell responses as showing substantial breadth. Those who received vaccine or placebo ended up with similar non-spike TCR breadth. Overall T cell responses may have been underestimated by the analyses of TCR breadth and depth.

With respect to this clone: Its specificity is not known.

Method: immunoSEQ multiplex PCR; TCRdb's copy keeps in-frame clones and lacks some. The sample contains fewer than 150,000 clones, 86% of which appear only once. J was trimmed by 1 base and V by 7 bases; bases with no gene match: 3. CDR1 and CDR2 (germline): SQVTM, ANQGSEA. CDR3 length: 12 amino acids. The clonotype comes from a human donor who had recovered from COVID-19. The input for sequencing was peripheral blood, taken after recovery from COVID-19. J is TRBJ1-1 and V is TRBV29-1; 7 bases match TRBD1. The CDR3 DNA reads as TGCAGCGCCAGGGGGGGGAACACTGAAGCTTTCTTT. Translated, it gives CSARGGNTEAFF.